What follows are 9 T cell receptor beta chains derived from one specimen sequenced in a study of OX40 agonist ivuxolimab in advanced cancers. Libraries were prepared by immunoSEQ multiplex PCR; TCRdb keeps only in-frame clonotypes and omits some of them. Of about 78,000 clones in the sample, almost 95% were seen once. The sample was CD4+ or CD8+ T cells sorted from blood, taken in a trial of the OX40 agonist ivuxolimab. All receptors come from an adult with an advanced solid tumor such as melanoma, head and neck, liver or kidney cancer.

The CDR3 DNA reads TGTGCCATCAGCCCGGACCCGGTAGAGACTAATGAAAAACTGTTTTTT. It translates to CAISPDPVETNEKLFF. The chain couples TRBV10-3 to TRBJ1-4; D uncertain. The CDR3 is 16 amino acids. The germline V gene has CDR1 ENHRY and CDR2 SYGVKD. Deletions cut 6 bases from V and 2 bases from J, with 16 bases between.

The chain uses TRBV9 and TRBJ2-7; TRBD1 aligns across 7 bases. The CDR3 runs to 14 residues. Unmatched junction bases numbered 9, after V lost 3 bases and J lost 6 bases. CDR1 SGDLS and CDR2 YYNGEE come from the germline V gene. The CDR3 coding sequence is TGTGCCAGCAGCGCCCGGACAGGTCCTGGCGAGCAGTACTTC. The encoded protein is CASSARTGPGEQYF.

The chain has TRBV11-3 and TRBJ2-3; D gene unclear. The CDR3 length is 12 residues. Trimming cost V 4 bases and J 6 bases, with 8 bases left between them. Per the germline V gene, CDR1 is SGHNT and CDR2 is YENEEA. The CDR3 spells CASSSMLDTQYF. The CDR3 nucleotides read TGTGCCAGCAGCTCCATGTTGGATACGCAGTATTTT.

This clone was found once. The rearrangement uses TRBV5-6 and TRBJ2-7; 9 positions match TRBD1. In germline, CDR1 is SGHDT, CDR2 YYEEEE. The CDR3 has 15 residues. Unmatched junction bases numbered 6, after V lost 3 bases and J lost 2 bases. Written as DNA, the CDR3 is TGTGCCAGCAGCTGGGGTGGGACAGGGACCTACGAGCAGTACTTC. Its protein is CASSWGGTGTYEQYF.

The chain recombines TRBV6-5 with TRBJ1-1; tentatively, D is TRBD1 (5 bases). Trimming removed 5 bases from V and 5 bases from J, with 9 bases in between. CDR1 is MNHEY and CDR2 is SVGAGI in the germline V gene. CDR3 size: 12 residues. Here the CDR3 DNA reads TGTGCCAGCAGTCCAGGGTGGACTGAAGCTTTCTTT. Its translation: CASSPGWTEAFF.

The chain has TRBV5-4 and TRBJ2-1, with D tentatively TRBD1 or TRBD2 (5 bases each). CDR3 length: 14 amino acids. Germline values: CDR1 SGHNT, CDR2 YYREEE (reference sequence). Trimming pared 4 bases from V and 2 bases from J, leaving 10 bases between. The chain's CDR3 is CASSTRETYNEQFF. CDR3 nucleotide sequence: TGTGCCAGCAGCACCAGGGAGACCTACAATGAGCAGTTCTTC.

This clone occurred once. This chain connects TRBV4-2 to TRBJ1-2; D gene ambiguous. CDR3 length: 14 amino acids. Germline V CDR1 and CDR2: LGHNA, YNFKEQ. The V and J ends lost 0 bases and 5 bases respectively, with 10 bases between them. The CDR3 loop is CASSQEGGAYGYTF. DNA of the CDR3: TGTGCCAGCAGCCAAGAGGGTGGTGCTTATGGCTACACCTTC.

The chain links TRBV4-1 to TRBJ1-2, with D unresolved. Trimming took 4 bases from V and 3 from J, leaving 15 bases between them. Germline V lookup: CDR1 MGHRA, CDR2 YSYEKL. The CDR3 covers 15 residues. CDR3 nucleotides: TGCGCCAGCAGCCTGCCGGTTCGGGCACACTATGGCTACACCTTC. The encoded protein is CASSLPVRAHYGYTF.

This chain links TRBV7-2 with TRBJ1-2; D is unclear. Germline V CDR1 and CDR2: SGHTA, FQGNSA. This CDR3 has 14 residues. The V gene lost 5 bases and the J gene lost 4 bases, with 14 bases spanning the gap. Here the CDR3 DNA reads TGTGCCAGCAGCCTCAGCCGGGAGAGCTATGGCTACACCTTC. It encodes CASSLSRESYGYTF.